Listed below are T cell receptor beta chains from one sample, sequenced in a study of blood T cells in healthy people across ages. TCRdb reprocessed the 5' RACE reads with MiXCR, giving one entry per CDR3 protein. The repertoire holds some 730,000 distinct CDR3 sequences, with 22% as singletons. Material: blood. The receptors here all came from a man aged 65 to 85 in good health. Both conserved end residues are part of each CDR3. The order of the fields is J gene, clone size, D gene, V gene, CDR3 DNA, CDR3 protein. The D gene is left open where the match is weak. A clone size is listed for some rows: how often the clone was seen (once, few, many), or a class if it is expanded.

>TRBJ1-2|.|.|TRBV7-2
TGTGCCAGCAGCCCCTCCCCATTCTATGGCTACATCTTC
CASSPSPFYGYIF
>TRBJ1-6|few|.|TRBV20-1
TGCAGTGCTAGAGAGGTGCGGACAGCGGGGAATTCACCCCTCCACTTT
CSAREVRTAGNSPLHF
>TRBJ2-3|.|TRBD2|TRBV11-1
TGTGCCAGCAGCTTACGTCCCGGGACTAGCGGGAGTACAACAGATACGCAGTATTTT
CASSLRPGTSGSTTDTQYF
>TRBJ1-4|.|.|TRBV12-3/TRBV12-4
TGTGCCAGCAGTTCTTGGGGCCGGGAAAAACTGTTTTTT
CASSSWGREKLFF
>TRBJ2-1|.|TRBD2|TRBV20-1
TGCAGTGCTAGATCTAGCGGGAAAGGTAGTGAGCAGTTCTTC
CSARSSGKGSEQFF
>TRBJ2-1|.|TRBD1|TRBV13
TGTGCCAGCAACCCGGGACAGTCCTACAATGAGCAGTTCTTC
CASNPGQSYNEQFF
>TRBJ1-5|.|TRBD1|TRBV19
TGTGCCAGTAGTATACGACAGGGGAACAATCAGCCCCAGCATTTT
CASSIRQGNNQPQHF
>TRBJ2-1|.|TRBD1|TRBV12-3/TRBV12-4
TGTGCCAGCAGTTTTGGACAGGGTCTAAGGGTTCTGTTCTTC
CASSFGQGLRVLFF
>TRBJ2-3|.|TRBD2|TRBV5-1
TGCGCCAGTACTGGACTAGCGGGAGGGCACGGCACAGATACGCAGTATTTT
CASTGLAGGHGTDTQYF
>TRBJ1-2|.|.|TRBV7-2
TGTGCCAGCAGCTTTAGTTGGGTGGGGGGTAATATGCGCTACACCTTC
CASSFSWVGGNMRYTF
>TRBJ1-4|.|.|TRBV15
TGTGCCACCAGCACAGACCGGGGAGATGAAAAACTGTTTTTT
CATSTDRGDEKLFF
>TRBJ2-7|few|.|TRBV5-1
TGCGCCAGCAGCTTGGGCAGGACCCCTCCTTACGAGCAGTACTTC
CASSLGRTPPYEQYF
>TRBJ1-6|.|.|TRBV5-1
TGCGCCAGCAGCTTGACCGTCGGGCATTCACCCCTCCACTTT
CASSLTVGHSPLHF
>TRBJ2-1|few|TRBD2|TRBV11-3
TGTGCCAGCAGCCACAGGCTAGCGGGAGTGCGCAATGAGCAGTTCTTC
CASSHRLAGVRNEQFF
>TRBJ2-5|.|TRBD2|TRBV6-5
TGTGCCAGCAGTTCCACCCGACTAGCGGGGAAAGAGACCCAGTACTTC
CASSSTRLAGKETQYF
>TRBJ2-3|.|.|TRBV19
TGTGCCAGTAAGAAGGCCGCGCCGAGCACAGATACGCAGTATTTT
CASKKAAPSTDTQYF
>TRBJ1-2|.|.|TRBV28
TGTGCCAGCCAACCGGGATCATCACATGGCTACACCTTC
CASQPGSSHGYTF
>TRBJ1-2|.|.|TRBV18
TGTGCCAGCTCACAGATGGCCGGTTTCATCTATGGCTACACCTTC
CASSQMAGFIYGYTF
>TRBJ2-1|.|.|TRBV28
TGTGCCAGCTCCCCGGCAGGGGCCTCCTACAATGAGCAGTTCTTC
CASSPAGASYNEQFF
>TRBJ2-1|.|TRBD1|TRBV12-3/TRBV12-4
TGTGCCAGCAGTCCAAAGGGTTCGAGACGACAGGGCCATGAGCAGTTCTTC
CASSPKGSRRQGHEQFF
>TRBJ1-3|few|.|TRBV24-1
TGTGCCACCAGTCCCAACAGGGTTCCGAGCACCATATATTTT
CATSPNRVPSTIYF
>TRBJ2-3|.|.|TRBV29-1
TGCAGCATAAGGGACTCCACCAATCTAGATACGCAGTATTTT
CSIRDSTNLDTQYF
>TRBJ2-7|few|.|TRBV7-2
TGTGCCAGCAGCTTAGCGCACGGTCTGGGCGAGCAGTACTTC
CASSLAHGLGEQYF
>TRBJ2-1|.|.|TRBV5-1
TGCGCCAGCAGCCCTAGGCCCTCCGGACGCTACAATGAGCAGTTCTTC
CASSPRPSGRYNEQFF
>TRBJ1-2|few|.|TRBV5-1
TGCGCCAGCAGCTTGGTTACAGAGATCTATGGCTACACCTTC
CASSLVTEIYGYTF
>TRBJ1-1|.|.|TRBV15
TGTGCCACCAGCAGAGATAGGGGGGGGGCGAGAGAAGCTTTCTTT
CATSRDRGGAREAFF
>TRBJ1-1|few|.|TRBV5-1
TGCGCCAGCAGCCACGGACACAACACTGAAGCTTTCTTT
CASSHGHNTEAFF
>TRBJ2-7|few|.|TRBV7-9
TGTGCCAGCAGCTTACTATCGACGAATCGGGGTGGCGAGCAGTACTTC
CASSLLSTNRGGEQYF
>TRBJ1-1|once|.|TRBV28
TGTGCCAGCAGTCCTCCACAGGGCGTGGGTGCTTTCTTT
CASSPPQGVGAFF
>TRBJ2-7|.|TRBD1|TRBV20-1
TGCAGTGCTAGAGAGGGGACAGGGGCCTCCTACGAGCAGTACTTC
CSAREGTGASYEQYF
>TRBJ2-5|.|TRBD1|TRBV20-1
TGCAGTGCCAATATACCTGGGGACAGGGGAGAGACCCAGTACTTC
CSANIPGDRGETQYF
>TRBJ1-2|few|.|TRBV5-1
TGCGCCAGCAGCTTGGTCGGCAGTACTAGAGCTAACTATGGCTACACCTTC
CASSLVGSTRANYGYTF
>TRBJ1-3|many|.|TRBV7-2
TGTGCCAGCAGCCCCGAGGGGCAGAGAAATTCTGGAAACACCATATATTTT
CASSPEGQRNSGNTIYF
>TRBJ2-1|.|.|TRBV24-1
TGTGCCACCGGTGGGGGGCCCCTCAGTGGGCAGTTCTTC
CATGGGPLSGQFF
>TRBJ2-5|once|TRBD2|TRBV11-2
TGTGCCAGCAGCCCCTCCGCTAGCGGGGGTCGAGAGACCCAGTACTTC
CASSPSASGGRETQYF
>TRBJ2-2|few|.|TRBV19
TGTGCCACGATGGGGGACACCGGGGAGCTGTTTTTT
CATMGDTGELFF
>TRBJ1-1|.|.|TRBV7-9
TGTGCCAGCAGCTTGCTCCCGAACACTGAAGCTTTCTTT
CASSLLPNTEAFF
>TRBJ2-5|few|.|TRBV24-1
TGTGCCACCAGTGATTACGGTGAGACCCAGTACTTC
CATSDYGETQYF
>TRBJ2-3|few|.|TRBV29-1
TGCAGCGTGAATGGAGATACGCAGTATTTT
CSVNGDTQYF
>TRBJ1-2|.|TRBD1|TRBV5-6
TGTGCCAGCAGCTATGGGACAGGGGGCGGAGGCTACACCTTC
CASSYGTGGGGYTF
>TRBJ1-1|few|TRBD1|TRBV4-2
TGTGCCAGCAGCCCTCGACAGGGGGCGGACACTGAAGCTTTCTTT
CASSPRQGADTEAFF